The 14 T cell receptor beta chains below come from one sample, sequenced in a study of shared clonotypes between healthy human individuals. Sequencing used immunoSEQ multiplex PCR; TCRdb keeps in-frame clones, though not all of them. The sample has millions of clones, about 95% seen once. Positively selected for CCR7, the CD45RO-negative cells used as naive CD8 cells excluded terminally differentiated effector memory CD45RA+ cells. Sample: naive CD8+ T cells sorted from blood. The receptors shown here come from a man in his late teens or twenties in good health.

The CDR3 nucleotides are TGTGCCAGCAGCTTTACAGGGAACACCGGGGAGCTGTTTTTT. As protein: CASSFTGNTGELFF. The chain recombines TRBV13 with TRBJ2-2, with D possibly TRBD1 on 5 matching bases. Trimming removed 3 bases from V and 1 base from J, with 6 bases in between. This CDR3 has 14 amino acids. CDR1 is PRHDT and CDR2 is FYEKMQ in the germline V gene (reference sequence).

The V gene is TRBV2, the J gene TRBJ1-6; 8 positions match TRBD1. Germline values: CDR1 SNHLY, CDR2 FYNNEI. The trim removed 8 bases at V and 15 bases at J, leaving 12 bases unmatched. The CDR3 loop spans 13 amino acids. The CDR3 bases are TGTGCCAGCTCCGGGACAGGCGGCGTTTTCCTCCACTTT. Translating gives CASSGTGGVFLHF.

Concerning this clone: At one of its ends the junction is not consistent with the germline gene, which may arise from a read error. The V and J genes are TRBV6-1 and TRBJ2-7, with 10 positions matching TRBD2. CDR1 and CDR2 from the germline V gene are MNHNS and SASEGT. The CDR3 contains 15 residues. The CDR3 nucleotides read TGTGCCAGCAGGGAACGTAAGCGGGGGGGTTACGAGCAGCACTTC. Translated: CASRERKRGGYEQHF.

The J gene is TRBJ2-5, the V gene TRBV25-1, with D hard to call. CDR1 MGHDK and CDR2 SYGVNS come from the germline V gene. The CDR3 spans 14 residues. V was clipped by 7 bases and J by 0 bases, with 12 bases between them. CDR3 region: CASTPDEYQETQYF. The DNA of the CDR3 is TGTGCCAGCACCCCAGACGAGTACCAAGAGACCCAGTACTTC.

This chain joins TRBV10-3 and TRBJ2-7; 7 nucleotides match TRBD2. V lost 3 bases and J lost 2; bases outside the gene matches: 4. CDR3 length: 14 amino acids. CDR1 is ENHRY and CDR2 is SYGVKD in the germline V gene. CDR3 nucleotide sequence: TGTGCCATCAGTGAAGGCGGGAGTGCCTACGAGCAGTACTTC. Its translation is CAISEGGSAYEQYF.

On this clone: In the same sample, other DNA sequences code for this CDR3. This sequence joins TRBV5-6 and TRBJ2-3, with D maybe TRBD2 (6 bases). Germline-derived CDR1 and CDR2 are SGHDT and YYEEEE. This CDR3 is built from 15 residues. Trimming took off 0 bases at V and 1 base at J, with 9 bases between the two ends. In DNA, the CDR3 is TGTGCCAGCAGCTTGGCCGGCGGGGGCACAGATACGCAGTATTTT. Its translation: CASSLAGGGTDTQYF.

V gene TRBV14 combines with J gene TRBJ1-1; 9 bases are a match to TRBD1. This CDR3 region has 16 residues. Germline CDR1 is SGHDN and CDR2 is FVKESK. V shed 9 bases, J shed 9 bases, and the junction held 20 bases outside the gene matches. CDR3 nucleotides: TGTGCCAGACCTAAATTCTACCGGGACAGGGATGTAAAAGCTTTCTTT. It codes for CARPKFYRDRDVKAFF. The variable domain in full, with the rest retrieved from reference TRBV14 and TRBJ1-1, is EAGVTQFPSHSVIEKGQTVTLRCDPISGHDNLYWYRRVMGKEIKFLLHFVKESKQDESGMPNNRFLAERTGGTYSTLKVQPAELEDSGVYFCARPKFYRDRDVKAFFGQGTRLTVV.

As regards this clone: Other DNA sequences from this sample encode an identical CDR3 as well. The V and J genes are TRBV6-6 and TRBJ1-5; D ambiguous. V lost 0 bases and J lost 7, with 4 bases in between. Germline CDR1 MNHNY, CDR2 SVGAGI (reference sequence). CDR3 length: 12 amino acids. The CDR3 sequence: CASSYSGQPQHF. CDR3 DNA sequence: TGTGCCAGCAGTTACTCGGGGCAGCCCCAGCATTTT.

The chain has TRBV11-2 and TRBJ2-5; no reliable D call. The CDR3 covers 17 residues. Trimming left V 4 bases short and J 5 bases short, with 23 bases between. CDR1 is SGHAT and CDR2 is FQNNGV in the germline V gene. CDR3 sequence reads: CASSSDGVLYAFETQYF. In DNA, the CDR3 is TGTGCCAGCAGCTCCGATGGGGTATTGTATGCTTTTGAGACCCAGTACTTC.

This clone was counted a few times. This sample includes further DNA sequences coding for the same CDR3. The chain is built from TRBV6-5 and TRBJ1-5, with D perhaps TRBD1 (5 bases). The V gene lost 6 bases and the J gene lost 0 bases, with 12 bases spanning the gap. The CDR3 has 15 residues. Germline CDR1 MNHEY, CDR2 SVGAGI. The CDR3 DNA follows: TGTGCCAGCAGCCCCGGGGGGTATAGCAATCAGCCCCAGCATTTT. Translation: CASSPGGYSNQPQHF.

With regard to this clone: The sample holds other DNA sequences that translate to the same CDR3. The chain has TRBV4-1 and TRBJ2-5; 8 bases map to TRBD1. The ends lost 1 base at V and 4 bases at J; junction bases unmatched: 2. Germline CDR1 reads MGHRA; CDR2 reads YSYEKL. The CDR3 is 14 amino acids. The DNA for the CDR3 is TGCGCCAGCAGCCAAGTAGGGACAGGAGAGACCCAGTACTTC. The encoded protein is CASSQVGTGETQYF.

This clone was picked up one time. The V call is TRBV13, the J call TRBJ2-7; 7 positions match TRBD2. The length of the CDR3 is 13 residues. Germline CDR1 is PRHDT and CDR2 is FYEKMQ (reference sequence). J lost 5 bases, V lost 0 bases, and 1 base had no gene match. CDR3 in amino acids: CASSLGAGDEQYF. CDR3 sequence (DNA): TGTGCCAGCAGCTTAGGGGCGGGAGACGAGCAGTACTTC. The full variable domain, completed using reference TRBV13 and TRBJ2-7, is AAGVIQSPRHLIKEKRETATLKCYPIPRHDTVYWYQQGPGQDPQFLISFYEKMQSDKGSIPDRFSAQQFSDYHSELNMSSLELGDSALYFCASSLGAGDEQYFGPGTRLTVT.

The chain has TRBV7-8 and TRBJ2-7; 7 bases fit TRBD1. The V gene end was trimmed by 4 bases and the J gene end by 1 base; junction bases not matched to a gene: 4. The CDR3 covers 14 residues. Germline-derived CDR1 and CDR2 are SGHVS and FQNEAQ. CDR3 amino acids: CASSSSDRSYEQYF. CDR3 DNA: TGTGCCAGCAGCTCCTCGGACAGGTCCTACGAGCAGTACTTC.

This clone was seen a single time. V usage is TRBV27 and J usage is TRBJ2-7; a possible D gene is TRBD1 (6 bases). Per germline, CDR1 MNHEY and CDR2 SMNVEV (reference sequence). The CDR3 is 16 amino acids. Trimming removed 0 bases from V and 4 bases from J, with 16 bases in between. The CDR3 region has the DNA TGTGCCAGCAGTTTATCCCGACAGGCCCTCTTATACGAGCAGTACTTC. This gives the protein CASSLSRQALLYEQYF.